These T cell receptor beta chains were read from a single sample in a study of OX40 agonist ivuxolimab in advanced cancers. Produced via immunoSEQ multiplex PCR; TCRdb's table is partial and in-frame only. The repertoire has approximately 30,000 clones, 84% of them found once; the top ten carry approximately 20%. This specimen was CD4+ or CD8+ T cells sorted from blood, taken in a trial of the OX40 agonist ivuxolimab. The receptors shown here come from an adult with an advanced solid tumor such as melanoma, head and neck, liver or kidney cancer. CDR3s include the opening cysteine and the closing phenylalanine or tryptophan. The D gene is left open where the match is weak. Size is omitted from some rows. Given values are once, few, many or a class for expanded clones.

D gene	V gene	clone size	CDR3 length	J gene	CDR3 protein	CDR3 DNA
-	TRBV27	once	12	TRBJ2-1	CASSMPSNEQFF	TGTGCCAGCAGTATGCCGTCGAATGAGCAGTTCTTC
TRBD2	TRBV4-1	-	14	TRBJ2-1	CASSPGLGDNEQFF	TGCGCCAGCAGCCCGGGACTAGGGGACAATGAGCAGTTCTTC
TRBD1	TRBV5-5	-	13	TRBJ2-7	CASRGRDSHEQYF	TGTGCCAGTCGAGGACGGGACAGCCACGAGCAGTACTTC
-	TRBV30	-	13	TRBJ1-1	CAWKAQSSGKSFF	TGTGCCTGGAAGGCTCAAAGCTCAGGGAAAAGTTTCTTT
-	TRBV9	-	14	TRBJ2-5	CASSPWGGPRTQYF	TGTGCCAGCAGCCCCTGGGGAGGCCCACGGACCCAGTACTTC
TRBD1	TRBV5-6	-	14	TRBJ1-2	CASSLVWDSYGYTF	TGTGCCAGCAGCTTGGTATGGGACAGCTATGGCTACACCTTC
-	TRBV11-2	-	13	TRBJ2-7	CASSLIGPTEQYF	TGTGCCAGCAGCTTAATAGGTCCAACCGAGCAGTACTTC
TRBD1	TRBV27	-	15	TRBJ1-4	CASSLSWTGGAKLFF	TGTGCCAGCAGTTTATCCTGGACAGGGGGCGCAAAACTGTTTTTT
-	TRBV13	-	13	TRBJ2-2	CASSPRGTGELFF	TGTGCCAGCAGCCCCCGAGGCACCGGGGAGCTGTTTTTT
-	TRBV15	-	14	TRBJ1-3	CATSAGHSGNTIYF	TGTGCCACCAGCGCAGGGCACTCTGGAAACACCATATATTTT
-	TRBV6-5	-	15	TRBJ2-1	CASSLGLAPYNEQFF	TGTGCCAGCAGCCTGGGGCTAGCCCCCTACAATGAGCAGTTCTTC
-	TRBV18	once	11	TRBJ2-1	CASSLGHEQFF	TGTGCCAGCTCCCTAGGTCATGAGCAGTTCTTC
TRBD2	TRBV4-1	-	15	TRBJ2-7	CASSLGTSGAYEQYF	TGCGCCAGCAGCCTGGGGACTAGCGGCGCCTACGAGCAGTACTTC
TRBD1	TRBV6-5	-	15	TRBJ2-5	CASSYTNRGQETQYF	TGTGCCAGCAGTTACACAAACAGGGGGCAAGAGACCCAGTACTTC
-	TRBV7-8	-	14	TRBJ2-7	CASSSFAGSNEQYF	TGTGCCAGCAGCTCCTTTGCGGGAAGCAACGAGCAGTACTTC
-	TRBV19	-	14	TRBJ2-2	CASSTGKPNRELFF	TGTGCCAGTAGTACGGGGAAGCCCAACAGGGAGCTGTTTTTT
-	TRBV19	-	13	TRBJ2-1	CASSPPRDNEQFF	TGTGCCAGTAGCCCGCCGAGGGACAATGAGCAGTTCTTC
TRBD2	TRBV9	-	16	TRBJ2-1	CASSPHPLAGHNEQFF	TGTGCCAGCAGCCCCCATCCCCTAGCGGGACACAATGAGCAGTTCTTC
-	TRBV14	-	19	TRBJ2-2	CASSQIPGRIGENTGELFF	TGTGCCAGCAGCCAAATCCCCGGCAGGATTGGTGAGAACACCGGGGAGCTGTTTTTT
-	TRBV21-1	-	15	TRBJ1-1	CASSKVEGANTEAFF	TGTGCCAGCAGCAAAGTCGAAGGGGCGAACACTGAAGCTTTCTTT
-	TRBV4-1	-	20	TRBJ1-4	CASSQDGVSQGSGTNEKLFF	TGCGCCAGCAGCCAAGATGGAGTATCGCAGGGTTCGGGGACTAATGAAAAACTGTTTTTT
-	TRBV7-9	-	15	TRBJ1-1	CASSLSGRGRTEAFF	TGTGCCAGCAGCTTAAGTGGCAGGGGAAGAACTGAAGCTTTCTTT
-	TRBV6-5	-	14	TRBJ2-7	CASSEIHRADEQYF	TGTGCCAGCAGTGAAATCCATCGGGCTGACGAGCAGTACTTC
-	TRBV27	-	12	TRBJ2-7	CASWDNHYEQYF	TGTGCCAGCTGGGACAACCACTACGAGCAGTACTTC
-	TRBV10-3	-	16	TRBJ2-1	CAINSLGGLLGGEQFF	TGTGCCATCAATTCGTTAGGGGGGCTCCTCGGTGGTGAGCAGTTCTTC
-	TRBV9	-	17	TRBJ1-1	CASSSTPLTVLNTEAFF	TGTGCCAGCAGCTCCACCCCATTAACAGTCCTGAACACTGAAGCTTTCTTT
-	TRBV30	-	13	TRBJ1-4	CAWMRQDNEKLFF	TGTGCCTGGATGAGACAGGATAATGAAAAACTGTTTTTT
-	TRBV27	-	14	TRBJ1-1	CASKSRGLNTEAFF	TGTGCCAGCAAGTCGCGAGGGTTGAACACTGAAGCTTTCTTT
-	TRBV28	-	13	TRBJ1-3	CASLDGSGNTIYF	TGTGCCAGCCTTGACGGCTCTGGAAACACCATATATTTT
TRBD1	TRBV5-8	-	14	TRBJ2-7	CASSPLQGVDEQYF	TGTGCCAGCAGCCCTCTCCAGGGGGTCGACGAGCAGTACTTC
-	TRBV7-6	-	15	TRBJ1-6	CASSSKLNYNSPLHF	TGTGCCAGCAGCTCGAAGCTTAACTATAATTCACCCCTCCACTTT
TRBD2	TRBV18	once	17	TRBJ2-7	CASSPTSGRAKIYEQYF	TGTGCCAGCTCCCCGACTAGCGGGAGGGCCAAAATCTACGAGCAGTACTTC
-	TRBV30	-	12	TRBJ1-4	CASIRVPGWLFF	TGTGCCTCGATAAGAGTGCCGGGGTGGCTGTTTTTT
-	TRBV27	-	16	TRBJ2-7	CASSLSGLASSYEQYF	TGTGCCAGCAGTTTATCGGGACTTGCGAGCTCCTACGAGCAGTACTTC
TRBD1	TRBV12-5	-	16	TRBJ2-3	CASAPIGQGETDTQYF	TGTGCTAGTGCCCCTATTGGACAGGGGGAGACAGATACGCAGTATTTT
TRBD1	TRBV7-6	-	14	TRBJ2-7	CASSLETGGFEQYF	TGTGCCAGCAGCTTAGAGACAGGGGGATTTGAGCAGTACTTC